These T cell receptor beta chains were read from a single sample in a study of radiotherapy plus CTLA-4 blockade in lung cancer. Measured with immunoSEQ multiplex PCR; TCRdb has only the in-frame clones, and not every one. The data show tens of thousands of clones, more than 60% seen once. The sample here was peripheral blood, taken from a patient treated with radiotherapy plus ipilimumab. Receptor source: a human donor with non-small cell lung cancer who had a partial response to radiotherapy plus ipilimumab. Each CDR3 is given without its conserved first and last residue.

CDR3 protein	J gene	V gene
ASSLAGLAGVDQF	TRBJ2-1	TRBV5-1
ASSRTGNGYT	TRBJ1-2	TRBV9
ASISPGPKGSYEQY	TRBJ2-7	TRBV10-2
ASSPETGVYGYT	TRBJ1-2	TRBV18
ASSPEEGSYNSPLH	TRBJ1-6	TRBV9
ASRPRDSNEQF	TRBJ2-1	TRBV6-6
ASSSSGVTASYEQY	TRBJ2-7	TRBV6-5
ASSLAESYNEQF	TRBJ2-1	TRBV5-1
AWSFAGETQY	TRBJ2-5	TRBV30
ATRETGGMGQPQH	TRBJ1-5	TRBV15
AWSEGEGAGYGYT	TRBJ1-2	TRBV30
ASSSDREAYNEQF	TRBJ2-1	TRBV11-2
ASSSKGQGLFGQY	TRBJ2-7	TRBV6-5
ASSEGGQGAHEQY	TRBJ2-7	TRBV6-1
ASSLSLGRQETQY	TRBJ2-5	TRBV5-1
ASSYSAIYGYT	TRBJ1-2	TRBV6-5
ASSPRDRGSYNEQF	TRBJ2-1	TRBV11-2
ASAEGQGKGYEQY	TRBJ2-7	TRBV2
ASRYLTGGEETQY	TRBJ2-5	TRBV6-1
ASSPPGFVTEAF	TRBJ1-1	TRBV5-5
ASSVALGGYT	TRBJ1-2	TRBV9
ASSSGVGSPLH	TRBJ1-6	TRBV7-7
ASSVFRLDRTSGVYNEQF	TRBJ2-1	TRBV13